These 3 T cell receptor beta chains were all obtained from the same sample, sequenced in a study of blood T cell repertoires in COVID-19. Sequencing used immunoSEQ multiplex PCR; TCRdb keeps in-frame clones, though not all of them. The sample has roughly 150,000 clones; almost 85% are singletons. Sequenced input: peripheral blood. All receptors come from a man between 50 and 59 years old with acute or convalescent COVID-19.

CDR3 bases: TGTGCCAGCAGCCCTGGAGGTTACAGGGGGAACACTGAAGCTTTCTTT. It translates to CASSPGGYRGNTEAFF. This chain connects TRBV11-2 to TRBJ1-1, with 7 bases matching TRBD1. This CDR3 is built from 16 residues. V trimming: 5 bases; J trimming: 1 base; junction bases outside the gene matches: 10. CDR1 and CDR2 from the germline V gene are SGHAT and FQNNGV.

This sequence joins TRBV11-1 and TRBJ1-3, with D perhaps matching TRBD1 (6 bases). The CDR3 runs 15 residues. Trimming left V 3 bases short and J 0 bases short, with 9 bases between. In germline, CDR1 is SGHAT, CDR2 FQDESV (reference sequence). This chain's CDR3 is CASSFRGLSGNTIYF. CDR3 DNA: TGTGCCAGCAGCTTCAGGGGTCTCTCTGGAAACACCATATATTTT.

This rearrangement joins TRBV12-3 or TRBV12-4 to TRBJ2-2; D not certain. Trimming stripped 6 bases from V and 3 bases from J, with 8 bases between. CDR3 length: 13 residues. The CDR3 sequence: CASSSRYTGELFF. CDR3 nucleotide sequence: TGTGCCAGCAGCTCCCGGTACACCGGGGAGCTGTTTTTT.